This T cell receptor (beta chain) is drawn from a study of blood T cells in healthy people across ages. The CDR3 covers 14 residues. CDR1 and CDR2 from the germline V gene are MNHNY and SVGAGI (reference sequence). V was clipped by 3 bases and J by 2 bases, with 10 bases between them. A sample-barcoded 5' primer and a J-beta primer mix were used in a second PCR of about 6 to 12 cycles. TCRdb ran MiXCR on the 5' RACE reads and lists one entry per CDR3 protein. The sample has about 1.8 million distinct CDR3 sequences, approximately 50% seen once. The origin of this receptor is a woman aged 40 to 50 in good health. This chain connects TRBV6-6 to TRBJ1-2; D is unclear. The sequenced sample consisted of blood. The CDR3 spells CASSYLAGNYGYTF. The CDR3 DNA follows: TGTGCCAGCAGTTATTTGGCAGGAAACTATGGCTACACCTTC.